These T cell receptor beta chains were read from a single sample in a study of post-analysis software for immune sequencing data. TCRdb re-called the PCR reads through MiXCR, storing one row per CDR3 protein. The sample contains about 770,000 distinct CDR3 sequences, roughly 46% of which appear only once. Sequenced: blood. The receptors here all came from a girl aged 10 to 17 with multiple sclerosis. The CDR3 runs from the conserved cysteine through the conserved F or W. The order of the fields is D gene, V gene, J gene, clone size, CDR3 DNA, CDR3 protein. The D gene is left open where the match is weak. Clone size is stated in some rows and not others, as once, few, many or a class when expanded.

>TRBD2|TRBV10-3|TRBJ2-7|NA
TGTGCCACCCAAGCGGGGAACCAGCAGGGCTACGAGCAGTACTTC
CATQAGNQQGYEQYF
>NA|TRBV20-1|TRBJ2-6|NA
TGCAGTGCCCCTATTAACTCTGGGGCCAACGTCCTGACTTTC
CSAPINSGANVLTF
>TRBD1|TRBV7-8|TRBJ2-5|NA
TGTGCCAGCACCCCACCGGGACAGGGGGAGACCCAGTACTTC
CASTPPGQGETQYF
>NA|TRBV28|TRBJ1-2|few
TGTGCCAGCAGTTTTCCCCGGGGCAGAGGGTATGGCTACACCTTC
CASSFPRGRGYGYTF
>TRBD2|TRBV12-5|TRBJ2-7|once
TGTTCGAGCGGGAACACTCACGAGCAGTACTTC
CSSGNTHEQYF
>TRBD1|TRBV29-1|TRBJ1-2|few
TGCAGCGTGGACGGACAGGGGCCTGGCTATGGCTACACCTTC
CSVDGQGPGYGYTF
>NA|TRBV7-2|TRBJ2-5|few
TGTGCCAGCAGCTTAGCTCCGGGGCAGGTAGAGACCCAGTACTTC
CASSLAPGQVETQYF
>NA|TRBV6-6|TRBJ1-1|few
TGTGCCAGCATCAGATCAGGGGTTCCTGAAGCTTTCTTT
CASIRSGVPEAFF
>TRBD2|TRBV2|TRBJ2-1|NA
TGTGCCAGCAGGGGGGTCGATGGGACTAGCGACTACAATGAGCAGTTCTTC
CASRGVDGTSDYNEQFF
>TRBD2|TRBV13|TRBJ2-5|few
TGTGCCAGCAAACCAGCGGGAGTAAGGGAGACCCAGTACTTC
CASKPAGVRETQYF
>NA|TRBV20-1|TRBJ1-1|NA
TGCAGTGCTAGAGATGGAGGCGGGAACACTGAAGCTTTCTTT
CSARDGGGNTEAFF
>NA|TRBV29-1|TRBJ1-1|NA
TGCAGCGTTGGACAGTATGGCGCTGAAGCTTTCTTT
CSVGQYGAEAFF
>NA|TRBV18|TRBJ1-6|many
TGTGCCAGCTCACCGGGAGGACTCTATTCACCCCTCCACTTT
CASSPGGLYSPLHF
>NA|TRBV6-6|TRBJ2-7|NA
TGTGCCAGCAGCCGTGGGGACCTAAGGAAAGAGCAGTACTTC
CASSRGDLRKEQYF
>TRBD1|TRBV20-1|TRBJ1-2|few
TGCAGTGCTAGAGATCTTGGACAGGGGGGAGGCTACACCTTC
CSARDLGQGGGYTF
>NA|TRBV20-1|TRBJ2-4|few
TGCAGTGCTAGACGTGGGGTGACTTTCACCGATTGGGGCAAAAACATTCAGTACTTC
CSARRGVTFTDWGKNIQYF
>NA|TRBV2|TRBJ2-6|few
TGTGCCAGCATCATTAGGCAGGGAGGATCTGGGGCCAACGTCCTGACTTTC
CASIIRQGGSGANVLTF
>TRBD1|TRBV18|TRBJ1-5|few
TGTGCCAGCTCACCATTGCTGCAGGGGGCGTGGGGCAATCAGCCCCAGCATTTT
CASSPLLQGAWGNQPQHF
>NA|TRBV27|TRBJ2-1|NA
TGTGCCAGCAGTTCAAAGGGGGGGGAGAAGTTCTTC
CASSSKGGEKFF
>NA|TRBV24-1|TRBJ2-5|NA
TGTGCCACCAGTGATCCTGGCGGGGGCCGGGAGACCCAGTACTTC
CATSDPGGGRETQYF
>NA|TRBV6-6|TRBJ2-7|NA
TGTGCCAGCATACATCAGAAGTCCTACGAGCAGTACTTC
CASIHQKSYEQYF
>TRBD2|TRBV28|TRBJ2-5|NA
TGTGCCAGCAGCCAAGGACTAGCGGGAAGTTGGACCCAGTACTTC
CASSQGLAGSWTQYF